This TCR beta chain was recovered during a study of T cell clonotyping in hematopoietic cell transplantation. Study details: Cytoreduction preceded collection of pretransplant recipient samples. The study, taken as a whole, reports: Cells were unsorted, so CD4 and CD8 contributions were not separated. Higher Inverse Simpson Index values in graft donor and pretransplant recipient predicted broader posttransplant TCR diversity. At the given depth, recipient repertoires were over 97% de novo clonotypes.

This CDR3 has 14 residues. V lost 4 bases and J 4 bases, leaving 15 bases between the germline ends. Germline loops: CDR1 SGHRS, CDR2 YFSETQ. In the case of this clone: Its antigen remains unidentified.

The time point: recipient sample about 28 days before transplant, after cytoreduction. TCRdb keeps only in-frame clones here, not all; method: immunoSEQ multiplex PCR. The repertoire includes roughly 1,800 clones, approximately 95% of them detected once, and around 3% sits in the top ten. This TCR derives from a woman in her 50s with acute myeloid leukemia. Some clones in this sample may be carry-over from other donors' samples. This sequence joins TRBV5-1 and TRBJ2-7; a weak D match, TRBD1 (5 bases). The material sequenced was peripheral blood mononuclear cells, taken before stem cell transplant. CDR3 protein: CASSPSAGFYEQYF. DNA for the CDR3: TGCGCCAGCAGCCCGAGCGCAGGGTTTTACGAGCAGTACTTC.